The 11 T cell receptor beta chains listed next were all sequenced from one sample in a study of identical twins. Each CDR3 protein is one row after TCRdb ran MiXCR on the 5' RACE reads. The profile covers just under 550,000 distinct CDR3 sequences, with around 15% appearing a single time and 0.35% to 0.45% taken by the ten largest. Another study also made use of these data, one on yellow fever vaccine responses in identical twins.

The sample taken for sequencing was CD4+ T cells sorted from blood. These receptors originate from a woman under 30 in good health.

The chain carries TRBV28 and TRBJ1-2, with TRBD1 matching over 9 bases. J lost 7 bases, V lost 1 base, and 7 bases had no gene match. Germline V lookup: CDR1 MDHEN, CDR2 SYDVKM. CDR3 length equals 15 residues. CDR3 region: CASSLSGQGVSGYTF. For the CDR3, the DNA is TGTGCCAGCAGTTTATCGGGACAGGGTGTCTCTGGCTACACCTTC.

This clonotype was counted a few times. This chain uses TRBV10-3 with TRBJ1-1; D unclear. V was shortened by 3 bases and J by 8 bases, with 7 bases between the two germline ends. Germline loops: CDR1 ENHRY, CDR2 SYGVKD. The CDR3 runs to 11 residues. CDR3 amino acids: CAISDGGEAFF. The CDR3 DNA sequence: TGTGCCATCAGTGACGGTGGCGAAGCTTTCTTT.

V gene TRBV29-1 combines with J gene TRBJ1-2; no reliable D call. The CDR3 spans 10 residues. Trimming took off 1 base at V and 6 bases at J, with 3 bases between the two ends. From germline, CDR1 is SQVTM and CDR2 ANQGSEA. CDR3 amino acids: CSVEADGYTF. The CDR3 nucleotides read TGCAGCGTTGAAGCGGATGGCTACACCTTC. Full variable domain (remainder filled in from reference TRBV29-1 and TRBJ1-2): SAVISQKPSRDICQRGTSLTIQCQVDSQVTMMFWYRQQPGQSLTLIATANQGSEATYESGFVIDKFPISRPNLTFSTLTVSNMSPEDSSIYLCSVEADGYTFGSGTRLTVV.

This rearrangement joins TRBV15 to TRBJ2-3; TRBD1 aligns across 10 bases. Per germline, CDR1 LNHNV and CDR2 YYDKDF (reference sequence). V shed 1 base, J shed 6 bases, and the junction held 10 bases outside the gene matches. There are 17 residues in the CDR3. The CDR3 DNA follows: TGTGCCACCAGCAGAGGTCTAAGGGACAGGGGAAGGGATACGCAGTATTTT. It is translated as CATSRGLRDRGRDTQYF.

A few counts support this clonotype. This chain joins TRBV20-1 and TRBJ2-5; 9 nucleotides line up with TRBD2. Trimming at V came to 6 bases and at J to 13 bases, leaving 15 bases not matched to a gene. The CDR3 has 13 amino acids. Per germline, CDR1 DFQATT and CDR2 SNEGSKA (reference sequence). For the CDR3, the DNA is TGCAGTGCAAGCTTAGCGGGAGTTCCACAGCTGTACTTC. It translates to CSASLAGVPQLYF.

In the case of this clonotype: Likely a read error: the CDR3 ends without its conserved phenylalanine or tryptophan. The chain combines TRBV9 with TRBJ2-1; D is perhaps TRBD2 (6 bases). This CDR3 is 12 amino acids long. CDR1 is SGDLS and CDR2 is YYNGEE in the germline V gene. Trimming took off 6 bases at V and 10 bases at J, with 14 bases between the two ends. CDR3 protein: CASTAGEAEQFV. CDR3 coding DNA: TGTGCCAGCACCGCTGGGGAGGCGGAGCAGTTCGTC.

The chain recombines TRBV9 with TRBJ2-6; 10 bases agree with TRBD1. CDR3 length: 18 residues. J lost 3 bases, V lost 4 bases, and 10 bases had no gene match. Germline V gene data show CDR1 as SGDLS and CDR2 as YYNGEE. CDR3 coding DNA: TGTGCCAGCAGCTTCCTAGACAGGGGGCATAGTGGGGCCAACGTCCTGACTTTC. It yields the protein CASSFLDRGHSGANVLTF.

This clonotype was observed a handful of times. This chain connects TRBV20-1 to TRBJ2-1; D possibly corresponds to TRBD1 (7 bases). V gave up 8 bases and J gave up 6 bases, with 17 bases separating them. This CDR3 has 13 amino acids. Germline values: CDR1 DFQATT, CDR2 SNEGSKA (reference sequence). The CDR3 DNA reads TGCAGTTTAGGTGCAGGGGGGTTCAATGAGCAGTTCTTC. This gives the protein CSLGAGGFNEQFF.

V and J are TRBV12-3 or TRBV12-4 and TRBJ2-5, with 10 bases aligning to TRBD2. CDR3 length: 17 amino acids. V shed 6 bases and J 2 bases; nucleotides not matched to a gene: 12. CDR3 amino acids: CASRRTGTSVGQETQYF. The DNA for the CDR3 is TGTGCCAGCAGAAGGACCGGGACTAGCGTGGGTCAAGAGACCCAGTACTTC.

The CDR3 sequence: CASSLVGGTGGIYSGANVLTF. For the CDR3, the DNA is TGTGCCAGCAGTTTAGTAGGAGGGACAGGGGGCATTTACTCTGGGGCCAACGTCCTGACTTTC. The rearrangement uses TRBV12-3 or TRBV12-4 and TRBJ2-6, with TRBD1 matching over 12 bases. This CDR3 is built from 21 residues. V dropped 1 base and J dropped 0; count of bases not matched to a gene: 10.

The V call is TRBV4-1, the J call TRBJ2-1; D possibly corresponds to TRBD2 (6 bases). Germline values: CDR1 MGHRA, CDR2 YSYEKL. Trimming removed 0 bases at V and 4 bases at J, with 19 bases between. This CDR3 is 18 amino acids long. In DNA, the CDR3 is TGCGCCAGCAGCCAAGATAGAAGGCAAGGAGGGAGGTACAATGAGCAGTTCTTC. It specifies CASSQDRRQGGRYNEQFF.